This TCR beta chain was captured in a study of T cell responses to AZD1222 COVID-19 vaccine. General study findings and limits: Donors were chiefly white British, with a greater number of females, and clonal diversity was perhaps underestimated.

Concerning this clone: Its antigen is not identified.

Germline assignment: CDR1 SGHDN and CDR2 FVKESK. V lost 6 bases to trimming and J lost 3 bases, with 15 bases between them. This CDR3 has 14 residues. Assay used: immunoSEQ multiplex PCR; TCRdb lists only in-frame clones, some missing. Among around 120,000 clones listed, 70% to 90% were seen once. J is TRBJ2-7 and V is TRBV14; weak D call: TRBD2 (7 bases). This receptor was identified in an adult in good health. The sample was peripheral blood, taken on day 0 of AZD1222 vaccination. The CDR3 here is CASRPRGGGYEQYF. In DNA form, the CDR3 reads TGTGCCAGCAGACCCCGGGGAGGGGGCTACGAGCAGTACTTC.